These 27 T cell receptor beta chains share one sample of origin, sequenced in a study of Graves' ophthalmopathy and Graves' hyperthyroidism. Amplified material comprised TCR beta CDR3 regions derived from RNA transcripts. HTBI primers were used in a first-round RT-PCR, which preceded a second-round multiplex PCR. TCRdb reprocessed the multiplex PCR reads via MiXCR and lists one record per CDR3 protein. The sample gives hundreds of thousands of distinct CDR3 sequences, roughly 20% of which show up once; 2.5% to 3.5% is in the top ten. The sample comprised peripheral blood. Receptors originate from a young woman with stable Graves' hyperthyroidism.

This clonotype was recorded a few times. The chain carries TRBV27 and TRBJ2-7; 10 nucleotides line up with TRBD1. V lost 3 bases and J lost 7; bases outside the gene matches: 9. CDR3 length: 15 amino acids. Germline V gene data show CDR1 as MNHEY and CDR2 as SMNVEV (reference sequence). CDR3 in DNA: TGTGCCAGCAGTTTGGACAGGGGGTCGATTTGGGAGCAGTACTTC. It translates to CASSLDRGSIWEQYF.

This sequence joins TRBV20-1 and TRBJ1-1, with 7 bases lining up with TRBD1. Germline CDR1 is DFQATT and CDR2 is SNEGSKA (reference sequence). This CDR3 is 12 amino acids long. Losses at the gene ends were 5 bases for V and 7 bases for J; bases not matched to a gene: 7. This chain's CDR3 is CSARGDRLEAFF. The CDR3 DNA reads as TGCAGTGCTCGCGGGGACAGACTTGAAGCTTTCTTT.

This clonotype was recorded at least ten times. V gene TRBV20-1 combines with J gene TRBJ2-7; tentative D call: TRBD2 (7 bases). Germline-derived CDR1 and CDR2 are DFQATT and SNEGSKA (reference sequence). V shed 3 bases and J shed 4 bases, with 19 bases lying between them. The CDR3 has 15 residues. The CDR3 sequence: CSASLGGGSRYEQYF. The CDR3 DNA follows: TGCAGTGCTAGTCTGGGGGGCGGGAGCCGGTACGAGCAGTACTTC.

The chain employs TRBV6-2 or TRBV6-3 and TRBJ1-1; 8 bases line up with TRBD1. The CDR3 sequence is 14 residues long. Germline V lookup: CDR1 MNHEY, CDR2 SVGEGT. V was clipped by 6 bases and J by 1 base; unmatched bases: 4. In nucleotides, the CDR3 is TGTGCCAGCAGAAACCAGGGGGCGAACACTGAAGCTTTCTTT. Translation gives CASRNQGANTEAFF.

This clonotype was recorded at least ten times. This chain's CDR3 is CASSPAVPENQPQHF. The CDR3 nucleotides read TGTGCCAGTAGCCCGGCGGTCCCGGAGAATCAGCCCCAGCATTTT. The chain has TRBV19 and TRBJ1-5; D is unclear. CDR1 is LNHDA and CDR2 is SQIVND in the germline V gene (reference sequence). This CDR3 comprises 15 residues. Between the trimmed V and J ends, which lost 6 bases and 4 bases, there was a span of 16 bases.

The J gene is TRBJ2-7, the V gene TRBV6-1; D possibly matches TRBD1 or TRBD2 (5 bases each). The germline V and J ends were trimmed by 1 base and 3 bases, with 13 bases remaining between them. The germline V gene encodes CDR1 MNHNS and CDR2 SASEGT. The CDR3 extends over 15 amino acids. The CDR3 is CASSEDAGTHYEQYF. CDR3 bases: TGTGCCAGCAGTGAAGATGCCGGGACCCACTACGAGCAGTACTTC.

Many counts were recorded for this clonotype. This may be a read error, as it is one base from a much larger clone. V and J are TRBV2 and TRBJ2-7; 8 positions agree with TRBD2. CDR1 SNHLY and CDR2 FYNNEI come from the germline V gene. This CDR3 is 12 amino acids long. As DNA, the CDR3 is TGTGCCTGCAGGAGCGGGGGCTACGAGCAGTACTTC. Protein sequence: CACRSGGYEQYF.

This clonotype was counted many times. J is TRBJ2-7 and V is TRBV9; TRBD1 agrees at 8 bases. CDR3 size: 14 residues. V shed 4 bases, J shed 5 bases, and the junction held 8 bases outside the gene matches. Germline CDR1 is SGDLS and CDR2 is YYNGEE. The CDR3 nucleotides read TGTGCCAGCAGCCCCAGACAGGGGTATAACGAGCAGTACTTC. This encodes CASSPRQGYNEQYF.

The sample holds many counts of this clonotype. This chain links TRBV29-1 with TRBJ2-5; D may be TRBD2 (5 bases). Germline CDR1 reads SQVTM; CDR2 reads ANQGSEA. Trimming took 0 bases from V and 3 from J, leaving 8 bases between them. CDR3 length: 13 amino acids. This CDR3 is CSVEDSGEETQYF. As DNA, the CDR3 is TGCAGCGTTGAAGATTCCGGGGAAGAGACCCAGTACTTC.

In its sample, this clonotype was seen many times. The gene calls are TRBV13 and TRBJ2-7, with D perhaps matching TRBD2 (6 bases). V lost 4 bases and J 2 bases, leaving 12 bases between the germline ends. The CDR3 consists of 14 residues. The germline CDR1 and CDR2 sequences are PRHDT and FYEKMQ (reference sequence). The CDR3 region has the DNA TGTGCCAGCAGCTCCCGGGACTTGACCTACGAGCAGTACTTC. It specifies CASSSRDLTYEQYF.

This clonotype has ten or more counts. CDR3 sequence reads: CSARVGGTTGELFF. CDR3 nucleotide sequence: TGCAGTGCTAGAGTCGGCGGGACCACCGGGGAGCTGTTTTTT. The chain joins TRBV20-1 to TRBJ2-2; a weak D match, TRBD2 (6 bases). Germline CDR1 and CDR2: DFQATT and SNEGSKA (reference sequence). This CDR3 has 14 residues. The V and J ends lost 1 base and 4 bases respectively, with 10 bases between them.

The chain employs TRBV30 and TRBJ2-2; 7 bases line up with TRBD1. V shed 2 bases, J shed 3 bases, and the junction held 6 bases outside the gene matches. Germline CDR1 and CDR2: GTSNPN and SVGIG (reference sequence). This CDR3 region has 15 residues. This CDR3 reads CAWSSRDSYTGELFF. In DNA form, the CDR3 reads TGTGCCTGGAGTTCCCGGGACAGTTACACCGGGGAGCTGTTTTTT.

The V and J genes are TRBV9 and TRBJ2-7; D is perhaps TRBD2 (7 bases). Trimming took 4 bases from V and 6 from J, leaving 20 bases between them. Looked up from germline, CDR1 is SGDLS and CDR2 is YYNGEE. This CDR3 has 15 residues. The CDR3 coding sequence is TGTGCCAGCAGCCCCGAGGGGAGTGGGGGGGCCGAGCAGTACTTC. Translation: CASSPEGSGGAEQYF. The whole variable domain, remainder taken from reference TRBV9 and TRBJ2-7, is DSGVTQTPKHLITATGQRVTLRCSPRSGDLSVYWYQQSLDQGLQFLIQYYNGEERAKGNILERFSAQQFPDLHSELNLSSLELGDSALYFCASSPEGSGGAEQYFGPGTRLTVT.

This clonotype was seen many times. The CDR3 sequence: CASSLTGREYYGYTF. DNA of the CDR3: TGTGCCAGCAGCTTAACAGGGCGCGAGTACTATGGCTACACCTTC. The chain links TRBV5-5 to TRBJ1-2; D is possibly TRBD1 (6 bases). CDR1 and CDR2 (germline): SGHKS, YYEKEE (reference sequence). V lost 2 bases, J lost 3 bases, and 14 bases lay in between. The CDR3 loop spans 15 amino acids.

The V and J genes are TRBV7-6 and TRBJ2-7; 9 bases line up with TRBD1. The length of the CDR3 is 14 residues. Per the germline V gene, CDR1 is SGHVS and CDR2 is FNYEAQ. Trimming cost V 5 bases and J 7 bases; bases outside gene matches: 9. Here the CDR3 reads CASSQGQGPWEQYF. For the CDR3, the DNA is TGTGCCAGCAGCCAGGGACAGGGCCCTTGGGAGCAGTACTTC.

The V and J genes are TRBV18 and TRBJ1-2; TRBD1 might be the D (5 bases). Trimming stripped 5 bases from V and 0 bases from J, with 13 bases between. CDR3 size: 15 residues. The germline V gene has CDR1 KGHSH and CDR2 LQKENI. The CDR3 loop reads CASSSGLATNYGYTF. CDR3 bases: TGTGCCAGCTCATCGGGACTGGCCACTAACTATGGCTACACCTTC.

This clonotype has at least ten counts. The chain links TRBV27 to TRBJ2-7; 12 positions match TRBD2. This CDR3 has 15 amino acids. Germline V gene data show CDR1 as MNHEY and CDR2 as SMNVEV (reference sequence). V was pared by 7 bases and J by 6 bases, with 10 bases of the junction left unmatched. CDR3 protein: CASKSLLAGGGEQYF. CDR3 nucleotide sequence: TGTGCCAGCAAATCCCTACTAGCGGGGGGCGGCGAGCAGTACTTC.

The chain joins TRBV6-5 to TRBJ2-7; 10 bases are shared with TRBD2. The V segment lost 4 bases and the J segment 1 base; nucleotides outside the gene matches: 4. This CDR3 contains 15 residues. Per the germline V gene, CDR1 is MNHEY and CDR2 is SVGAGI. In DNA form, the CDR3 reads TGTGCCAGCAGTTTTGGACTAGCGGATTCCTACGAGCAGTACTTC. It yields the protein CASSFGLADSYEQYF.

This clonotype has ten or more counts. The rearrangement uses TRBV30 and TRBJ1-2; D call uncertain. Per the germline V gene, CDR1 is GTSNPN and CDR2 is SVGIG (reference sequence). Trimming left V 0 bases short and J 8 bases short, with 7 bases between. The CDR3 covers 11 residues. The CDR3 reads CAWSVIGGYTF. CDR3 nucleotide sequence: TGTGCCTGGAGTGTAATCGGGGGCTACACCTTC.

This clonotype was observed at least ten times. This sequence joins TRBV20-1 and TRBJ2-7, with a possible D match to TRBD2 (6 bases). CDR3 size: 17 residues. Trimming took off 0 bases at V and 5 bases at J, with 23 bases between the two ends. Germline loops: CDR1 DFQATT, CDR2 SNEGSKA (reference sequence). CDR3 sequence (DNA): TGCAGTGCTAGAGATCCCAAGGGAGAGGGACTCTCGGACGAGCAGTACTTC. Residues: CSARDPKGEGLSDEQYF.

The J gene is TRBJ1-6, the V gene TRBV20-1, with 9 bases lining up with TRBD1. CDR3 size: 16 residues. The junction had 12 bases not matched to a gene; V was cut back by 4 bases and J by 8 bases. Germline CDR1 is DFQATT and CDR2 is SNEGSKA (reference sequence). The CDR3 sequence is CSAIRALTGGDSPLHF. As DNA, the CDR3 is TGCAGTGCTATAAGGGCGTTGACAGGGGGTGATTCACCCCTCCACTTT.

This clonotype was observed at least ten times. The chain is built from TRBV6-5 and TRBJ2-7; a weak D match, TRBD2 (6 bases). V was trimmed by 0 bases and J by 0 bases, leaving 15 bases between them. Germline CDR1 is MNHEY and CDR2 is SVGAGI. The CDR3 extends over 17 amino acids. CDR3 in amino acids: CASSYSKTRASSYEQYF. DNA for the CDR3: TGTGCCAGCAGTTACTCGAAGACTAGAGCGAGCTCCTACGAGCAGTACTTC.

This clonotype was observed a handful of times. This chain connects TRBV5-8 to TRBJ2-7; 11 bases are a match to TRBD1. Germline CDR1 SGHTS, CDR2 YDEGEE. V shed 4 bases, J shed 3 bases, and the junction held 6 bases outside the gene matches. This CDR3 is built from 15 residues. The CDR3, as DNA: TGTGCCAGCAGCATTTTCGGGACAGGGGGCTACGAGCAGTACTTC. This translates into CASSIFGTGGYEQYF.

As regards this clonotype: Possible read error: a much larger clone is one base away. The rearrangement links TRBV5-1 to TRBJ1-2; a possible D gene is TRBD1 (5 bases). Looked up from germline, CDR1 is SGHRS and CDR2 is YFSETQ. The length of the CDR3 is 14 residues. V was clipped by 3 bases and J by 0 bases, with 9 bases between them. The CDR3 bases are TGCGCCAGCAGCTCGCAGGGACCTAACTATGGCTACACCTTC. Protein product: CASSSQGPNYGYTF.

This clonotype showed up many times. The V call is TRBV27, the J call TRBJ2-2; D tentatively fits TRBD1 or TRBD2 (5 bases each). Germline CDR1 is MNHEY and CDR2 is SMNVEV (reference sequence). CDR3 length equals 15 residues. The ends were cut back, 3 bases at V and 6 bases at J, with 14 bases in the middle. The CDR3 reads CASSFPGALAGELFF. Here the CDR3 DNA reads TGTGCCAGCAGTTTTCCCGGGGCTCTCGCCGGGGAGCTGTTTTTT.

V gene TRBV4-3 combines with J gene TRBJ1-2, with TRBD1 identical over 8 bases. CDR3 length equals 15 residues. CDR1 and CDR2 (germline): LGHNA, YSLEER. Trimming removed 4 bases from V and 8 bases from J; junction bases left unmatched: 12. CDR3 amino acids: CASSPGQGREDGYTF. CDR3 nucleotides: TGCGCCAGCAGCCCTGGACAGGGTAGGGAGGACGGCTACACCTTC.

This sequence joins TRBV6-1 and TRBJ1-1; no definite D call. CDR3 length equals 12 residues. Per the germline V gene, CDR1 is MNHNS and CDR2 is SASEGT. V lost 7 bases and J 5 bases, leaving 11 bases between the germline ends. CDR3 bases: TGTGCCAGCAAGCTAGGGAGAACTGAAGCTTTCTTT. Protein: CASKLGRTEAFF.